Given below is one T cell receptor beta chain in context. In the study's own analysis: Amplification from reference gene primers served as the basis for estimated nucleated cell counts. Produced via immunoSEQ multiplex PCR; TCRdb's table is partial and in-frame only. The DNA was the basis for D and trimming; V, J and clone size are from that table. The data show hundreds of thousands of clones, 83% seen once. The sample is drawn from a study of blood T cell repertoires in COVID-19. For the study at large: COVID-19 samples collected from the United States, Italy and Spain covered acute and convalescent phases. From T cells, B-cell-depleted T cells, or PBMCs came the material, which was cDNA or gDNA.

The V gene's germline CDR1 is SNHLY and CDR2 FYNNEI. This CDR3 spans 16 amino acids. V was clipped by 5 bases and J by 5 bases, with 19 bases between them. The TCR was taken from a man older than 75 with acute or convalescent COVID-19. The chain has TRBV2 and TRBJ2-1, with D perhaps TRBD2 (6 bases). Sequencing was performed on peripheral blood. CDR3 sequence: CASSRGSGRENNEQFF. The CDR3 coding sequence is TGTGCCAGCAGTAGAGGTTCAGGGCGGGAAAACAATGAGCAGTTCTTC.